Described below is a single T cell receptor (beta chain) sequence and its context. The record originates from a study of lymphopenia after photon versus proton radiotherapy. The method was immunoSEQ multiplex PCR; TCRdb's version includes in-frame clones alone and lacks a portion of them. This sample has some 33,000 clones, with 85% to 90% found just once. The germline V gene has CDR1 LNHNV and CDR2 YYDKDF (reference sequence). CDR3 length equals 13 residues. With 6 bases removed from V and 8 bases from J, the gap between germline ends came to 16 bases. This specimen was peripheral blood, taken from a patient treated with photon-based radiotherapy. The chain joins TRBV15 to TRBJ1-2, with D uncertain. This receptor was taken from a woman in her 50s with pancreatic cancer. The CDR3 spells CATRREPFPGYTF. CDR3 sequence (DNA): TGTGCCACCAGGCGTGAGCCATTCCCAGGCTACACCTTC. Full variable domain (outside the CDR3, taken from reference TRBV15 and TRBJ1-2): DAMVIQNPRYQVTQFGKPVTLSCSQTLNHNVMYWYQQKSSQAPKLLFHYYDKDFNNEADTPDNFQSRRPNTSFCFLDIRSPGLGDTAMYLCATRREPFPGYTFGSGTRLTVV.